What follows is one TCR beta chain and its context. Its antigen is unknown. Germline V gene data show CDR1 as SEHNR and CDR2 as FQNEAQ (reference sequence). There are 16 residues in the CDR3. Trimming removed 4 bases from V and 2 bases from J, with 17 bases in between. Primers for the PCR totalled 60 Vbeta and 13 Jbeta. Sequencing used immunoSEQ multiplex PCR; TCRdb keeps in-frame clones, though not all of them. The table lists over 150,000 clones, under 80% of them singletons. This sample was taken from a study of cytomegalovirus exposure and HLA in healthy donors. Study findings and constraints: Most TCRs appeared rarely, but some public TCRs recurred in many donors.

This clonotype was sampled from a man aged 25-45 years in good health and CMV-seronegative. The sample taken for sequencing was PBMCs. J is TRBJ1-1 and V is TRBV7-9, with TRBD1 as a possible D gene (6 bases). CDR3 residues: CASSSPQDSKNTEAFF. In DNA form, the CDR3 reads TGTGCCAGCAGCTCCCCGCAGGACAGCAAAAACACTGAAGCTTTCTTT.